The 10 T cell receptor beta chains reported below all come from one sample, sequenced in a study of T cell responses to AZD1222 COVID-19 vaccine (dated by TCRdb to 2020 to 2022). The library was prepared using the immunoSEQ multiplex PCR assay. TCRdb took over this immuneACCESS table, retaining in-frame rearrangements with V and J assigned. Such tables are incomplete; in checked studies, under half of the missing clones stem from an unresolved V gene, and the remainder is unexplained. For this sample there are approximately 140,000 clones; 92% appear just once. The ten largest clones take up roughly 3.1% of the sample. This specimen's time point label, per the study, means: baseline before first vaccination. Sequencing used peripheral blood, obtained on day 0 of AZD1222 vaccination. The receptors shown here come from an adult in good health.

The chain carries TRBV24-1 and TRBJ1-6; 8 nucleotides match TRBD1. J gave up 8 bases and V 0 bases, and 8 bases lay outside the gene matches. The germline V gene has CDR1 KGHDR and CDR2 SFDVKD. This CDR3 region has 17 residues. For the CDR3, the DNA is TGTGCCACCAGTGATTTGGGGACAGGATCAAGGTATTCACCCCTCCACTTT. It translates to CATSDLGTGSRYSPLHF.

This clone appeared a few times. The chain has TRBV30 and TRBJ1-6, with 10 bases matching TRBD1. The CDR3 covers 14 residues. V lost 3 bases and J lost 13; bases outside the gene matches: 9. From germline, CDR1 is GTSNPN and CDR2 SVGIG (reference sequence). The CDR3 nucleotides are TGTGCCTGGAGGGGGACAGGGGAAACTTCGCCCCTCCACTTT. It is translated as CAWRGTGETSPLHF.

The chain carries TRBV28 and TRBJ1-3, with 7 bases that match TRBD1. In germline, CDR1 is MDHEN, CDR2 SYDVKM. This CDR3 is 11 amino acids long. The CDR3 region is CAGGQGNTIYF. The CDR3 DNA reads TGTGCTGGGGGACAGGGAAACACCATATATTTT. The complete variable domain, with remaining parts taken from reference TRBV28 and TRBJ1-3, reads DVKVTQSSRYLVKRTGEKVFLECVQDMDHENMFWYRQDPGLGLRLIYFSYDVKMKEKGDIPEGYSVSREKKERFSLILESASTNQTSMYLCAGGQGNTIYFGEGSWLTVV.

This chain joins TRBV30 and TRBJ2-3; D remains unclear. This CDR3 is 11 amino acids long. The V end was cut by 5 bases, the J end by 4 bases, with 7 bases between. Per the germline V gene, CDR1 is GTSNPN and CDR2 is SVGIG (reference sequence). DNA for the CDR3: TGTGCCTGGGGGCTGCCAGATACGCAGTATTTT. It encodes CAWGLPDTQYF.

The chain is built from TRBV7-2 and TRBJ2-7; D is possibly TRBD2 (6 bases). The length of the CDR3 is 16 residues. From germline, CDR1 is SGHTA and CDR2 FQGNSA. V was shortened by 5 bases and J by 4 bases, with 21 bases between the two germline ends. CDR3 sequence reads: CASSPRFVEGRYEQYF. The CDR3 bases are TGTGCCAGCAGCCCCCGTTTTGTGGAGGGAAGATACGAGCAGTACTTC.

The rearrangement links TRBV25-1 to TRBJ1-3, with unresolved D. Germline lookup yields CDR1 MGHDK and CDR2 SYGVNS. The CDR3 extends over 12 amino acids. Trimming pared 5 bases from V and 4 bases from J, leaving 6 bases between. Written as DNA, the CDR3 is TGTGCCAGCAGTCCGACGGGAAACACCATATATTTT. It encodes CASSPTGNTIYF.

The chain links TRBV28 to TRBJ1-2; D not certain. This CDR3 region has 13 residues. Germline V gene data show CDR1 as MDHEN and CDR2 as SYDVKM. With 8 bases removed from V and 8 bases from J, the gap between germline ends came to 18 bases. CDR3 sequence: CASSDGSWKGYTF. CDR3 nucleotide sequence: TGTGCCAGCTCGGACGGATCCTGGAAGGGCTACACCTTC.

The gene calls are TRBV2 and TRBJ1-1; TRBD1 agrees at 7 bases. From germline, CDR1 is SNHLY and CDR2 FYNNEI. The CDR3 contains 15 residues. V trimming: 4 bases; J trimming: 0 bases; junction bases outside the gene matches: 5. For the CDR3, the DNA is TGTGCCAGCAGTGTCCCACAGGGGATGAACACTGAAGCTTTCTTT. Its translation: CASSVPQGMNTEAFF.

The rearrangement links TRBV7-7 to TRBJ2-7, with D uncertain. CDR1 is SSHAT, CDR2 FNYEAQ, per germline (reference sequence). This CDR3 has 15 residues. V lost 5 bases and J 0 bases, leaving 14 bases between the germline ends. Written as DNA, the CDR3 is TGTGCCAGCAGCCCAGACGGACCGGGCTCCTACGAGCAGTACTTC. This gives the protein CASSPDGPGSYEQYF.

The chain couples TRBV12-3 or TRBV12-4 to TRBJ2-3, with D hard to call. V lost 7 bases, J lost 3 bases, and 11 bases lay in between. CDR3 length: 13 amino acids. DNA of the CDR3: TGTGCCAGCAAGGAAGCGTGGACAGATACGCAGTATTTT. Its protein product is CASKEAWTDTQYF.